This T cell receptor (beta chain) comes out of a study of cytomegalovirus exposure and HLA in healthy donors (dated by TCRdb to about 2017). Context from the whole study: According to an earlier analysis of a few hundred of the donors, 150 million to 200 million T cells yielded approximately 120 million unique TCR beta sequences and 276 Gb of sequence data. An early release covering more than 500 HLA-typed donors comprised about 300 gigabases of sequencing data and roughly 86 million unique TCR sequences. The genetic ancestry cluster associated with self-reported Caucasian donors included 80% to 90% of the roughly 410 genotyped donors. The aim of the study was to test whether cataloging public T cell receptors could identify signatures of past pathogen exposure. The study used immunosequencing to profile the T cell repertoires of under 700 subjects and linked those repertoires to cytomegalovirus serostatus. Along with the approximately 700-subject first cohort, a separate validation cohort of 120 different subjects was used. To predict cytomegalovirus infection status, the study brought together high-throughput TCR immunosequencing, statistical association of individual TCRs with disease status, and machine learning. In a later analysis, previously published TCR beta repertoires from fewer than 750 donors were re-analyzed and high-resolution HLA genotyping was added so that TCR occurrence patterns could be studied. Rather than drawing on any new phenotypic data, the later analysis identified candidate immune exposures from TCR beta sequences and the way those sequences occurred across donors. To decide whether each TCR beta V gene segment behaved as functional or pseudogenic, an earlier analysis of some 540 of the donors relied on high-throughput TCR beta sequencing. Donor age, sex, ethnicity and CMV serostatus were compiled together with the repertoire data. A later genetic analysis used genome-wide SNP genotypes for about 65% of the roughly 670 donors, treating that subset as a discovery cohort. All discovery cohort repertoires had been generated on a single sequencing platform. HLA typing covered class I and class II loci at four-digit resolution. The number of typed donors differed by locus: roughly 620-630 for A, B, C, DRB1 and DQB1; 522 for DQA1; roughly 600 for DPA1; and 400 to 480 for DPB1. Several DR-DQ haplotypes were treated as single units for association and clustering because of strong linkage in the cohort. On average, around 200,000 unique TCR beta nucleotide sequences were sequenced per donor among 398 genotyped donors of the cohort, with roughly 18% of those sequences being non-productive.

On the study overall, not on this receptor specifically: An earlier analysis of approximately 540 of the donors showed that most TCR beta V segments appeared in productive rearrangements either about 87% or about 30% of the time, which broadly matched IMGT annotations. The 87-base-pair reads could not distinguish some IMGT-functional V segments, including TRBV6-2 and TRBV6-3, so those segments were excluded. In a later genetic analysis, a missense DCLRE1C variant was associated with V-gene and J-gene trimming of TCR beta chains, and the association was replicated in an independent cohort. A further reported finding was that TCR beta sequences accurately predicted the HLA-A and HLA-B alleles for most subjects in the first cohort. In a later analysis, more than 15,000 TCR beta sequences were associated with specific HLA alleles at a false discovery rate of 0.05. Correlated functional status among segregating V segments might be attributable to linkage disequilibrium, but an unknown experimental factor could not be ruled out. In a later genetic analysis, fewer N-insertions in productive TCRs were reported among donors in an Asian-associated ancestry cluster than the approximately 670-donor mean. According to the authors, the approach could potentially be generalized to other disease states and immunological phenotypes. For the cohort, immune exposure information was limited to CMV serostatus. The sequencing pipeline was judged likely to have produced a cluster of highly shared sequence variants as a technical artifact. The presence/absence analyses assumed that sequencing depth was roughly uniform across donors, and that assumption may not be true. Most CMV-associated TCR beta chains appeared to be HLA-restricted in a later analysis, and the HLA associations seemed to be driven largely by CMV exposure. In a later analysis, several top co-occurrence clusters were reported to appear linked to parvovirus B19, influenza, CMV and Epstein-Barr virus. This cohort had only TCR beta chains sequenced, and the lack of alpha or paired-chain data limited which features could be detected. Because counts were too low, around 18 rarely observed V segments, including chromosome 9 orphons, were left out of the earlier analysis of over 550 of the donors. In a later analysis, TCR association rates were found to vary across HLA loci, with the most associated TCRs seen for DRB1 alleles and the fewest for HLA-C alleles. A total of 164 TCR beta chains were listed by the study as associated with cytomegalovirus. A few of the identified cytomegalovirus-associated TCR beta chains were confirmed in vitro to be specific for cytomegalovirus antigens. A later analysis found that HLA-associated TCR beta chains were more clonally expanded and had lower generation probabilities than equally common non-associated chains. Most TCR sequences were seen in very few donors, while some public TCRs were found in many individuals. The classifier was reported to diagnose cytomegalovirus status with high specificity and sensitivity in both the original and validation cohorts. Because HLA typing was missing for some donors at each locus, association tests included only the typed subset. Strong co-occurrence of HLA alleles, especially DR and DQ, made assigning TCR associations to individual alleles difficult.

The V end gives up 7 bases and the J end 3 bases, leaving 5 bases in the junction not matched to a gene. The CDR3 holds 14 amino acids from the cysteine to the phenylalanine. Just CDR3 DNA is preserved here, 42 bases in frame from base 1. Looking up the germline V gene yields CDR1 MNHEY and CDR2 SVGAGI. In total, just over 650 healthy bone marrow donors made up the cohort. Cohort members were all nominally healthy when sampled, although unrecorded immune exposures were likely present. The donor tested CMV seropositive and was one of the 289 seropositive cohort members. Every donor gave a peripheral blood sample, and the peripheral blood mononuclear cells from that sample were used for TCR beta sequencing. Genomic DNA extraction from the blood cell samples was performed with the Qiagen DNeasy Blood Extraction Kit. Of note for this clone: Its antigen has not been determined. Base qualities are not provided; no much larger clone lies one nucleotide away.

The receptor library was made with the immunoSEQ multiplex PCR assay. A mixture of 60 forward primers for TCR Vbeta segments and 13 reverse primers for TCR Jbeta segments was used in the multiplex PCR. The CDR3 region of rearranged TCR beta genes was amplified from genomic DNA by a multiplex PCR assay. Amplified TCR beta libraries were sequenced as 87-base-pair reads on the Illumina HiSeq System. In the authors' own workflow: A later analysis tallied around 82 million unique TCR beta chains across the 650 to 750 repertoires, and around 10 million of those chains were shared by two or more donors. Raw reads were error-corrected and collapsed into unique sequences with a nearest-neighbor algorithm that merged closely related sequences to remove PCR and sequencing errors. To assign V, D and J gene segments, CDR3 sequences were aligned to IMGT reference sequences. Each retained sequence needed at least a six-nucleotide match to both a V gene segment and a J gene segment. Rearrangements were called productive when the CDR3 lacked stop codons and stayed in frame with V and J; all others were non-productive. Following IMGT convention, CDR3 was defined as the stretch from the second conserved V-encoded cysteine up to the conserved J-encoded phenylalanine. The earlier analysis of roughly 590 of the donors excluded sequences that lacked an unambiguous match to a single V gene segment. An earlier analysis of fewer than 650 of the donors classified V segments as functional when productive rearrangements were above 56.7% and as segregating when the standard deviation between donors was above 5%. To diagnose cytomegalovirus status from the catalog of TCR beta chain sequences, a statistical classification framework was built. V and J gene assignment, in a later analysis, came from comparing TCR nucleotide sequences with IMGT/GENE-DB human TR gene sequences. The TCRdist pipeline was used in a later analysis to assign CDR3 sequences and most-parsimonious VDJ recombination scenarios. In a later analysis, each TCR beta chain was defined by its CDR3 amino acid sequence together with its V-gene family, and reads without a unique V-gene family were excluded. As a way to deal with suspected cross-contamination and a sequencing artifact, a later analysis dropped more than 500 nucleotide sequences that were highly shared and had low generation probability. In a later analysis, a clonal expansion index for each public chain was calculated from normalized within-repertoire ranks of inferred template counts. In a later analysis, generation probabilities were computed with a VDJ recombination model fitted to out-of-frame rearrangements, and the resulting probabilities were checked against IGoR. Hypergeometric tests were used in a later analysis to score TCR-TCR, TCR-HLA and TCR-CMV co-occurrence, with a repertoire-size bias correction applied to the TCR pairs. In a later analysis, false discovery rates were estimated by permuting HLA or CMV assignments 20 times. A later analysis grouped co-occurring TCRs with DBSCAN, adding TCRdist sequence similarity when clustering within HLA-allele-positive subsets. Repertoires with fewer than 30,000 or more than 120,000 public chains, plus five repertoires with anomalous nucleotide sharing, were excluded from co-occurrence clustering. Held by TCRdb, this immuneACCESS table contains in-frame sequences only and omits some clones. Under half of the omission traces to an unresolved V gene where checked; the cause of the rest is unknown. That table supplies the V and J calls and clone size; D and trimming were determined from the DNA. This sample comprises roughly 110,000 clones, roughly four fifths of them detected only once. Clones ranked in the top ten supply 5% to 7.5% of the sample.

The clonotype was recovered from a woman in her forties or fifties in good health and CMV-seropositive. Sequenced input: PBMCs. The chain joins TRBV6-5 to TRBJ2-2; 7 bases in between match TRBD1. The base sequence is TGTGCCAGCATGATGGGACAGCACACCGGGGAGCTGTTTTTT. The resulting protein is CASMMGQHTGELFF.